This TCR beta chain was sequenced for a study of blood T cell repertoires in COVID-19. Sequencing used immunoSEQ multiplex PCR; TCRdb keeps in-frame clones, though not all of them. The table lists a few hundred thousand clones, roughly 86% of them singletons. Germline V gives CDR1 LNHDA, CDR2 SQIVND (reference sequence). Trimming pared 6 bases from V and 0 bases from J, leaving 9 bases between. This CDR3 has 13 amino acids. The sequence was obtained from a man aged 35 to 55 in a cohort exposed to, infected with or recovered from COVID-19 (not recorded which). The material sequenced was PBMCs or T cells enriched from blood (not recorded which). The chain carries TRBV19 and TRBJ2-7; possibly TRBD1 for D (6 bases). The CDR3 loop reads CASRGQSSYEQYF. Here the CDR3 DNA reads TGTGCCAGTAGAGGACAGAGCTCCTACGAGCAGTACTTC.